The rows below give T cell receptor beta chains drawn from one sample of a study of shared clonotypes between healthy human individuals. Data came from immunoSEQ multiplex PCR; TCRdb stores just in-frame clones and leaves some out. The repertoire has about 2 million clones, approximately 94% of them found once; the top ten carry around 1.1%. Sequencing was carried out using naive CD8+ T cells sorted from blood. These receptors originate from a man aged 18 to 30 in good health. Each CDR3 is given with its conserved first and last residue. The order of the fields is clone size, D gene, V gene, J gene, CDR3 protein, CDR3 DNA. The D gene is left open where the match is weak. Clone size appears in some rows only: once, few, many, or a class for an expanded clone.

clone_size: -; d_call: -; v_call: TRBV10-3; j_call: TRBJ1-5; cdr3_aa: CAISESSGGNQPQHF; cdr3_nt: TGTGCCATCAGTGAGTCATCTGGGGGCAATCAGCCCCAGCATTTT
clone_size: -; d_call: -; v_call: TRBV7-2; j_call: TRBJ2-7; cdr3_aa: CASSLDLGPTAYEQYF; cdr3_nt: TGTGCCAGCAGCTTAGACTTGGGGCCGACCGCCTACGAGCAGTACTTC
clone_size: -; d_call: -; v_call: TRBV9; j_call: TRBJ2-5; cdr3_aa: CASSVLVGEETQYF; cdr3_nt: TGTGCCAGCAGCGTACTGGTCGGGGAAGAGACCCAGTACTTC
clone_size: -; d_call: -; v_call: TRBV9; j_call: TRBJ2-1; cdr3_aa: CASSVSSSYNEQFF; cdr3_nt: TGTGCCAGCAGCGTCAGTAGCTCCTACAATGAGCAGTTCTTC
clone_size: once; d_call: TRBD1; v_call: TRBV11-3; j_call: TRBJ1-1; cdr3_aa: CASTSDRVTEAFF; cdr3_nt: TGTGCCAGCACCTCCGACAGGGTCACTGAAGCTTTCTTT
clone_size: -; d_call: -; v_call: TRBV7-9; j_call: TRBJ1-2; cdr3_aa: CAMDDLGRDYGYTF; cdr3_nt: TGTGCCATGGATGACTTGGGCAGGGATTATGGCTACACCTTC
clone_size: -; d_call: -; v_call: TRBV28; j_call: TRBJ1-1; cdr3_aa: CASSFYTGSSEAFF; cdr3_nt: TGTGCCAGCAGTTTTTATACAGGGAGCTCTGAAGCTTTCTTT
clone_size: -; d_call: -; v_call: TRBV11-2; j_call: TRBJ2-3; cdr3_aa: CASSSYLTGDSDTQYF; cdr3_nt: TGTGCCAGCAGCTCTTATCTAACGGGAGACTCAGATACGCAGTATTTT
clone_size: -; d_call: TRBD2; v_call: TRBV27; j_call: TRBJ2-1; cdr3_aa: CASSLGLAELNEQFF; cdr3_nt: TGTGCCAGCAGTTTAGGGCTAGCGGAGCTCAATGAGCAGTTCTTC
clone_size: -; d_call: -; v_call: TRBV19; j_call: TRBJ1-3; cdr3_aa: CASSKGPLSSGNTIYF; cdr3_nt: TGTGCCAGTAGCAAAGGACCGCTAAGCTCTGGAAACACCATATATTTT
clone_size: -; d_call: -; v_call: TRBV27; j_call: TRBJ2-2; cdr3_aa: CASSLSIVGIGPHTGELFF; cdr3_nt: TGTGCCAGCAGTTTATCGATCGTGGGGATAGGGCCCCACACCGGGGAGCTGTTTTTT
clone_size: -; d_call: TRBD1; v_call: TRBV4-3; j_call: TRBJ1-2; cdr3_aa: CASSQRTGLPSGGYTF; cdr3_nt: TGCGCCAGCAGCCAGAGGACAGGTCTCCCTTCGGGCGGCTACACCTTC
clone_size: -; d_call: TRBD1; v_call: TRBV14; j_call: TRBJ2-1; cdr3_aa: CASSNRQGADEQFF; cdr3_nt: TGTGCCAGCAGCAATCGACAGGGGGCTGATGAGCAGTTCTTC
clone_size: -; d_call: -; v_call: TRBV4-2; j_call: TRBJ2-3; cdr3_aa: CASSQERLVGATQYF; cdr3_nt: TGTGCCAGCAGCCAAGAAAGGCTAGTCGGGGCTACGCAGTATTTT
clone_size: -; d_call: TRBD2; v_call: TRBV7-9; j_call: TRBJ2-2; cdr3_aa: CASSSGLAGEANTGELFF; cdr3_nt: TGTGCCAGCAGCTCGGGACTAGCGGGGGAAGCGAACACCGGGGAGCTGTTTTTT
clone_size: -; d_call: TRBD2; v_call: TRBV4-3; j_call: TRBJ2-3; cdr3_aa: CASSHDGLATDTQYF; cdr3_nt: TGCGCCAGCAGCCATGATGGACTAGCCACAGATACGCAGTATTTT
clone_size: -; d_call: -; v_call: TRBV7-6; j_call: TRBJ2-2; cdr3_aa: CASSLERLTGTGELFF; cdr3_nt: TGTGCCAGCAGCTTAGAAAGACTAACGGGCACCGGGGAGCTGTTTTTT
clone_size: -; d_call: -; v_call: TRBV9; j_call: TRBJ2-7; cdr3_aa: CASSVDWGPTYEQYF; cdr3_nt: TGTGCCAGCAGCGTAGACTGGGGGCCCACCTACGAGCAGTACTTC
clone_size: -; d_call: -; v_call: TRBV7-6; j_call: TRBJ1-1; cdr3_aa: CASSLAMGNTEAFF; cdr3_nt: TGTGCCAGCAGCTTAGCCATGGGTAACACTGAAGCTTTCTTT
clone_size: -; d_call: TRBD1; v_call: TRBV2; j_call: TRBJ2-7; cdr3_aa: CASSERRGGARGYEQYF; cdr3_nt: TGTGCCAGCAGTGAGCGTAGAGGGGGCGCGCGTGGTTACGAGCAGTACTTC
clone_size: -; d_call: -; v_call: TRBV5-6; j_call: TRBJ2-2; cdr3_aa: CASSPTGRTAGELFF; cdr3_nt: TGTGCCAGCAGCCCGACGGGACGAACCGCCGGGGAGCTGTTTTTT
clone_size: -; d_call: -; v_call: TRBV7-9; j_call: TRBJ2-3; cdr3_aa: CASSLAIGLSTDTQYF; cdr3_nt: TGTGCCAGCAGCTTAGCCATCGGACTTAGCACAGATACGCAGTATTTT
clone_size: -; d_call: -; v_call: TRBV7-9; j_call: TRBJ2-2; cdr3_aa: CASSLSPGELFF; cdr3_nt: TGTGCCAGCAGCTTAAGTCCCGGGGAGCTGTTTTTT
clone_size: -; d_call: -; v_call: TRBV10-2; j_call: TRBJ2-7; cdr3_aa: CASSESSASFSYEQYF; cdr3_nt: TGCGCCAGCAGTGAGTCTTCTGCTAGCTTCTCCTACGAGCAGTACTTC
clone_size: -; d_call: -; v_call: TRBV19; j_call: TRBJ2-7; cdr3_aa: CASSIGGVIEQYF; cdr3_nt: TGTGCCAGTAGTATTGGAGGGGTGATCGAGCAGTACTTC
clone_size: -; d_call: -; v_call: TRBV28; j_call: TRBJ1-2; cdr3_aa: CASSLRGVYGYTF; cdr3_nt: TGTGCCAGCAGTTTGAGGGGAGTATATGGCTACACCTTC
clone_size: -; d_call: TRBD1; v_call: TRBV5-1; j_call: TRBJ2-3; cdr3_aa: CASSLTRTGTSTDTQYF; cdr3_nt: TGCGCCAGCAGCTTAACCCGGACAGGGACGAGCACAGATACGCAGTATTTT
clone_size: once; d_call: TRBD2; v_call: TRBV9; j_call: TRBJ2-5; cdr3_aa: CASSVGTSLHQETQYF; cdr3_nt: TGTGCCAGCAGCGTAGGGACTAGCCTCCACCAAGAGACCCAGTACTTC
clone_size: -; d_call: -; v_call: TRBV5-6; j_call: TRBJ1-1; cdr3_aa: CASSEGLLNTEAFF; cdr3_nt: TGTGCCAGCAGCGAGGGCTTACTGAACACTGAAGCTTTCTTT
clone_size: once; d_call: -; v_call: TRBV4-1; j_call: TRBJ1-1; cdr3_aa: CASSQEGHTETEAFF; cdr3_nt: TGCGCCAGCAGCCAGGAGGGGCACACCGAGACTGAAGCTTTCTTT
clone_size: -; d_call: -; v_call: TRBV11-2; j_call: TRBJ1-2; cdr3_aa: CASSQTGPNYGYTF; cdr3_nt: TGTGCCAGCAGTCAAACAGGGCCAAACTATGGCTACACCTTC
clone_size: -; d_call: -; v_call: TRBV11-2; j_call: TRBJ2-7; cdr3_aa: CASSFPGEQYF; cdr3_nt: TGTGCCAGCAGCTTTCCGGGGGAGCAGTACTTC
clone_size: -; d_call: -; v_call: TRBV6-5; j_call: TRBJ2-1; cdr3_aa: CASSYDGTYNEQFF; cdr3_nt: TGTGCCAGCAGTTACGACGGTACCTACAATGAGCAGTTCTTC
clone_size: -; d_call: -; v_call: TRBV4-1; j_call: TRBJ2-1; cdr3_aa: CASSQAVGPNYNEQFF; cdr3_nt: TGCGCCAGCAGCCAGGCCGTGGGGCCAAACTACAATGAGCAGTTCTTC
clone_size: -; d_call: -; v_call: TRBV18; j_call: TRBJ2-7; cdr3_aa: CASSPGRDNSYEQYF; cdr3_nt: TGTGCCAGCTCACCGGGCCGGGACAACTCCTACGAGCAGTACTTC
clone_size: -; d_call: TRBD1; v_call: TRBV7-9; j_call: TRBJ2-7; cdr3_aa: CASSATGDKNEQYF; cdr3_nt: TGTGCCAGCAGCGCGACAGGGGATAAGAACGAGCAGTACTTC
clone_size: -; d_call: TRBD1; v_call: TRBV4-1; j_call: TRBJ1-5; cdr3_aa: CASSQGQGLRQPQHF; cdr3_nt: TGCGCCAGCAGCCAAGGACAGGGCCTTCGGCAGCCCCAGCATTTT
clone_size: -; d_call: TRBD1; v_call: TRBV4-1; j_call: TRBJ1-5; cdr3_aa: CASSHVTGVQPQHF; cdr3_nt: TGCGCCAGCAGCCACGTTACAGGGGTTCAGCCCCAGCATTTT
clone_size: -; d_call: TRBD2; v_call: TRBV2; j_call: TRBJ2-7; cdr3_aa: CASREWDYTAYEQYF; cdr3_nt: TGTGCCAGCAGGGAATGGGACTACACGGCCTACGAGCAGTACTTC
clone_size: -; d_call: -; v_call: TRBV13; j_call: TRBJ2-5; cdr3_aa: CATQGGQETQYF; cdr3_nt: TGTGCCACCCAGGGGGGGCAGGAGACCCAGTACTTC
clone_size: -; d_call: TRBD2; v_call: TRBV7-8; j_call: TRBJ2-7; cdr3_aa: CASSLGLAGVNSYEQYF; cdr3_nt: TGTGCCAGCAGCTTAGGGTTAGCGGGAGTAAATTCCTACGAGCAGTACTTC
clone_size: -; d_call: -; v_call: TRBV30; j_call: TRBJ1-3; cdr3_aa: CAWTTGSGGNTIYF; cdr3_nt: TGTGCCTGGACCACAGGGTCGGGAGGAAACACCATATATTTT
clone_size: -; d_call: TRBD2; v_call: TRBV7-9; j_call: TRBJ2-2; cdr3_aa: CASSSQREATGELFF; cdr3_nt: TGTGCCAGCAGCTCCCAACGGGAGGCGACCGGGGAGCTGTTTTTT
clone_size: -; d_call: TRBD1; v_call: TRBV5-6; j_call: TRBJ1-6; cdr3_aa: CASRIGTGDSPLHF; cdr3_nt: TGTGCCAGCAGAATAGGGACAGGGGATTCACCCCTCCACTTT
clone_size: -; d_call: -; v_call: TRBV11-2; j_call: TRBJ1-1; cdr3_aa: CASSGGMNTEAFF; cdr3_nt: TGTGCCAGCAGCGGTGGTATGAACACTGAAGCTTTCTTT
clone_size: once; d_call: TRBD1; v_call: TRBV27; j_call: TRBJ1-4; cdr3_aa: CASSLTGKEKLFF; cdr3_nt: TGTGCCAGCAGTCTGACAGGGAAGGAAAAACTGTTTTTT
clone_size: -; d_call: -; v_call: TRBV7-6; j_call: TRBJ2-1; cdr3_aa: CASSPPAGEQFF; cdr3_nt: TGTGCCAGCAGCCCCCCCGCTGGTGAGCAGTTCTTC
clone_size: -; d_call: -; v_call: TRBV4-3; j_call: TRBJ2-1; cdr3_aa: CASSQDSHEQFF; cdr3_nt: TGCGCCAGCAGCCAAGATTCCCATGAGCAGTTCTTC
clone_size: -; d_call: TRBD2; v_call: TRBV15; j_call: TRBJ2-2; cdr3_aa: CATSSLSPETSGGANTGELFF; cdr3_nt: TGTGCCACCAGCAGCCTATCACCCGAAACTAGCGGGGGGGCGAACACCGGGGAGCTGTTTTTT
clone_size: -; d_call: -; v_call: TRBV4-3; j_call: TRBJ2-7; cdr3_aa: CASSQVGADSYEQYF; cdr3_nt: TGCGCCAGCAGCCAAGTGGGGGCCGATTCCTACGAGCAGTACTTC
clone_size: -; d_call: -; v_call: TRBV28; j_call: TRBJ2-1; cdr3_aa: CASKLGYLDNEQFF; cdr3_nt: TGTGCCAGCAAATTAGGTTACCTAGACAATGAGCAGTTCTTC
clone_size: -; d_call: TRBD2; v_call: TRBV11-2; j_call: TRBJ2-2; cdr3_aa: CASSASGAGELFF; cdr3_nt: TGTGCCAGCAGCGCTAGCGGCGCCGGGGAGCTGTTTTTT
clone_size: -; d_call: TRBD1; v_call: TRBV2; j_call: TRBJ1-1; cdr3_aa: CASTYVGQGDTEAFF; cdr3_nt: TGTGCCAGCACCTACGTCGGACAGGGGGACACTGAAGCTTTCTTT
clone_size: once; d_call: -; v_call: TRBV2; j_call: TRBJ2-7; cdr3_aa: CASSRTYEQYF; cdr3_nt: TGTGCCAGCAGTAGAACTTACGAGCAGTACTTC
clone_size: -; d_call: TRBD2; v_call: TRBV13; j_call: TRBJ2-5; cdr3_aa: CASSLVVAGGPETQYF; cdr3_nt: TGTGCCAGCAGCTTAGTGGTAGCGGGGGGTCCCGAGACCCAGTACTTC
clone_size: -; d_call: TRBD1; v_call: TRBV27; j_call: TRBJ1-6; cdr3_aa: CASSPRQGADSPLHF; cdr3_nt: TGTGCCAGCAGTCCCCGCCAGGGGGCGGATTCACCCCTCCACTTT
clone_size: -; d_call: -; v_call: TRBV12-2; j_call: TRBJ2-7; cdr3_aa: CASRFYEQYF; cdr3_nt: TGTGCAAGTCGCTTTTACGAGCAGTACTTC
clone_size: -; d_call: -; v_call: TRBV9; j_call: TRBJ1-6; cdr3_aa: CASSAGDGVVGNSPLHF; cdr3_nt: TGTGCCAGCAGCGCCGGGGACGGCGTGGTAGGTAATTCACCCCTCCACTTT
clone_size: -; d_call: -; v_call: TRBV6-5; j_call: TRBJ1-1; cdr3_aa: CASSYAGLEGTEAFF; cdr3_nt: TGTGCCAGCAGTTACGCAGGGCTCGAGGGCACTGAAGCTTTCTTT